This TCR beta chain was captured by sequencing in a study of blood T cells in healthy people across ages. Study-level results: Roughly linearly, TCR beta diversity per million T cells fell as age increased.

Trimming shortened V by 9 bases and J by 7 bases, and 10 bases separated the two germline ends. CDR3 length equals 10 residues. As concerns this clonotype: Its antigen remains unknown.

PCR was performed a second time for roughly 7 to 11 cycles using a sample-barcoded 5' primer and a J-beta primer mix. Per sample, CDR3-containing paired-end reads numbered at least 2.5 million. TCRdb processed the 5' RACE reads anew with MiXCR; each CDR3 protein has one entry. Of 650,000 to 1,000,000 distinct CDR3 sequences in the sample, 46% are singletons; the top ten hold 15% to 20%. The chain recombines TRBV12-3 or TRBV12-4 with TRBJ2-7; D is unresolved. Specimen: blood. The source is an elderly man in good health. The CDR3 DNA follows: TGTGCCAGTGCCTACAATGAGCAGTACTTC. It codes for CASAYNEQYF.